This TCR beta chain is drawn from a study of control samples from healthy donors and cancer patients (dated by TCRdb to 2020 to 2021). CDR3 length: 16 amino acids, cysteine to phenylalanine. Of all the DNA, just the CDR3 is kept, 48 bases in frame from base 1. CDR1 is given as SGHRS and CDR2 as YFSETQ, both from the germline V gene. V trim: 2 bases; J trim: 6 bases; unmatched bases: 11. Worth noting for this clone: The target of this receptor is not known. The input lacks base qualities; no much larger clone sits a single base away.

The protocol used for the library was the immunoSEQ multiplex PCR assay. The clones in this table, taken by TCRdb from immuneACCESS, are in-frame only. Not every clone is retained; where verified, under half of the shortfall comes from an unresolved V gene, and the cause of the rest is unknown. The sample yields about 130,000 clones; around 93% were counted once. The leading ten clones occupy roughly 9.4% of the sample. The sample consisted of blood. The TCR was taken from a man younger than 35 in good health. Here the chain combines TRBV5-1 and TRBJ1-1; 9 central nucleotides agree with TRBD1. Here the CDR3 is given as CASSLNPGTGRPEAFF. Here is the DNA: TGCGCCAGCAGCTTAAACCCTGGGACAGGGAGGCCTGAAGCTTTCTTT.